These T cell receptor beta chains were read from a single sample in a study of radiotherapy plus CTLA-4 blockade in lung cancer. Some clones are missing from TCRdb's copy, which holds only in-frame ones; the method was immunoSEQ multiplex PCR. This table has some 120,000 clones, 81% appearing once. The sequencing here drew on peripheral blood, taken from a patient treated with radiotherapy plus ipilimumab. The origin of the receptors is a human donor with non-small cell lung cancer that progressed on radiotherapy plus ipilimumab. Some clones in this sample may be carry-over from other donors' samples. Each CDR3 is given with its conserved first and last residue. A D gene is named only where the DNA matches it firmly. Clone size is not always given. Where it is, it says once, few, many or a class for expanded clones.

j_call,v_call,d_call,clone_size,cdr3_aa,cdr3_nt
TRBJ1-3,TRBV4-3,-,-,CASSQSGNTIYF,TGCGCCAGCAGCCAATCCGGAAACACCATATATTTT
TRBJ1-5,TRBV2,-,few,CATRLTGNRGPQHF,TGTGCCACCCGTTTAACAGGGAACCGTGGGCCCCAGCATTTT
TRBJ2-5,TRBV7-2,TRBD2,once,CASSFQRGQETQYF,TGTGCCAGCAGCTTCCAGCGGGGCCAAGAGACCCAGTACTTC
TRBJ2-5,TRBV7-2,-,-,CASSPLVETQYF,TGTGCCAGCAGCCCCCTGGTTGAGACCCAGTACTTC
TRBJ2-3,TRBV7-9,TRBD1,few,CASSLDRGHADTQYF,TGTGCCAGCAGCCTGGACAGGGGGCACGCAGATACGCAGTATTTT
TRBJ2-3,TRBV7-2,TRBD2,-,CASAPSGDTQYF,TGTGCCAGCGCCCCTAGCGGAGATACGCAGTATTTT
TRBJ2-2,TRBV4-2,-,few,CASSQTLRGGTNTGELFF,TGTGCCAGCAGCCAAACCCTGCGAGGGGGTACGAACACCGGGGAGCTGTTTTTT
TRBJ2-5,TRBV7-2,TRBD2,-,CASSRLAGGKETQYF,TGTGCCAGCAGCCGCCTAGCGGGGGGGAAAGAGACCCAGTACTTC
TRBJ2-7,TRBV27,TRBD1,-,CASSLSGQVSYEQYF,TGTGCCAGCAGTTTATCGGGACAGGTCTCCTACGAGCAGTACTTC
TRBJ2-3,TRBV7-9,TRBD2,-,CASSLSGAGSTDTQYF,TGTGCCAGCAGCCTATCCGGAGCGGGGAGCACAGATACGCAGTATTTT
TRBJ2-3,TRBV11-3,TRBD1,few,CASSRDSLTDTQYF,TGTGCCAGCAGCCGGGACAGCCTTACAGATACGCAGTATTTT
TRBJ1-4,TRBV18,TRBD1,-,CASSPPGQGKPYEKLFF,TGTGCCAGCTCACCACCGGGACAGGGGAAGCCTTATGAAAAACTGTTTTTT
TRBJ2-3,TRBV5-1,TRBD1,-,CASSLVTGSRGTDTQYF,TGCGCCAGCAGCTTGGTGACAGGGTCCCGCGGCACAGATACGCAGTATTTT
TRBJ1-4,TRBV6-5,-,-,CASSHTDTNEKLFF,TGTGCCAGCAGTCACACGGACACTAATGAAAAACTGTTTTTT
TRBJ1-5,TRBV6-1,-,once,CASSEIAGNQPQHF,TGTGCCAGCAGTGAAATCGCAGGGAATCAGCCCCAGCATTTT
TRBJ2-7,TRBV19,-,-,CASTRSTEDEQYF,TGTGCCAGTACAAGGTCCACGGAGGACGAGCAGTACTTC
TRBJ2-7,TRBV25-1,-,-,CASTQDSISPGKQYF,TGTGCCAGCACCCAGGACAGTATCTCACCCGGGAAGCAGTACTTC
TRBJ1-2,TRBV19,-,-,CASSMGGPYGYTF,TGTGCCAGTAGTATGGGGGGACCCTATGGCTACACCTTC
TRBJ2-5,TRBV5-1,-,-,CASSLEGQQETQYF,TGCGCCAGCAGCTTGGAAGGCCAGCAAGAGACCCAGTACTTC
TRBJ1-2,TRBV7-5,-,-,CVRSLDRGIGYGYTF,TGTGTCAGAAGCTTAGACAGGGGGATTGGCTATGGCTACACCTTC
TRBJ1-3,TRBV6-5,-,-,CASREGGSGNTIYF,TGTGCCAGCAGGGAGGGGGGGTCTGGAAACACCATATATTTT
TRBJ2-7,TRBV29-1,TRBD1,-,CSVTGTGAREQYF,TGCAGCGTTACCGGGACAGGGGCACGCGAGCAGTACTTC
TRBJ1-5,TRBV14,TRBD1,-,CASSQGTGENQPQHF,TGTGCCAGCAGCCAAGGGACAGGGGAGAATCAGCCCCAGCATTTT
TRBJ1-1,TRBV28,-,-,CASSFGGYAEAFF,TGTGCCAGCAGTTTTGGGGGTTACGCTGAAGCTTTCTTT
TRBJ1-2,TRBV29-1,-,-,CSVEFNYGYTF,TGCAGCGTTGAGTTTAACTATGGCTACACCTTC
TRBJ2-2,TRBV4-2,TRBD2,-,CASSPDSRGAANTGELFF,TGTGCCAGCAGCCCAGATTCGCGGGGGGCCGCGAACACCGGGGAGCTGTTTTTT
TRBJ2-5,TRBV18,-,-,CASSPLSTAKETQYF,TGTGCCAGCTCACCTCTGTCGACAGCAAAAGAGACCCAGTACTTC
TRBJ1-6,TRBV6-6,-,-,CASSLQGRLDSPLHF,TGTGCCAGCAGCCTCCAGGGTCGATTGGATTCACCCCTCCACTTT
TRBJ2-3,TRBV5-6,-,-,CASSWGTDTQYF,TGTGCCAGCAGCTGGGGCACAGATACGCAGTATTTT
TRBJ2-2,TRBV7-2,TRBD1,-,CASSLDRGFTGELFF,TGTGCCAGCAGCTTAGACAGGGGATTCACCGGGGAGCTGTTTTTT
TRBJ2-1,TRBV6-6,-,-,CASSYDRAAQFF,TGTGCCAGCAGTTACGACAGAGCCGCTCAGTTCTTC
TRBJ2-1,TRBV5-6,TRBD1,-,CASSLPRDSRPSFYNEQFF,TGTGCCAGCAGCTTGCCCCGGGACAGTAGACCCTCCTTTTACAATGAGCAGTTCTTC
TRBJ1-5,TRBV23-1,TRBD1,few,CASKDRGNQPQHF,TGCGCCAGCAAGGACAGGGGCAATCAGCCCCAGCATTTT
TRBJ2-7,TRBV7-2,-,-,CASSRDGISYEQYF,TGTGCCAGCAGCCGGGACGGGATCTCCTACGAGCAGTACTTC
TRBJ2-5,TRBV7-2,TRBD2,-,CASSSWTSRGETQYF,TGTGCCAGCAGCTCCTGGACTAGCCGAGGGGAGACCCAGTACTTC
TRBJ1-2,TRBV2,-,-,CASSGRTGPPTPNYGYTF,TGTGCCAGCAGTGGCCGAACAGGGCCCCCGACGCCTAACTATGGCTACACCTTC
TRBJ1-2,TRBV18,TRBD1,-,CASSPLTAGGGYGYTF,TGTGCCAGCTCACCACTCACCGCAGGGGGAGGCTATGGCTACACCTTC
TRBJ1-1,TRBV11-1,-,-,CASSPGRQIEAFF,TGTGCCAGCAGCCCGGGACGACAAATTGAAGCTTTCTTT
TRBJ1-6,TRBV4-3,-,-,CASSQQGGNSPLHF,TGCGCCAGCAGCCAACAGGGAGGTAATTCACCCCTCCACTTT
TRBJ2-3,TRBV5-1,-,-,CASSLTGTADTQYF,TGCGCCAGCAGCTTGACAGGGACTGCAGATACGCAGTATTTT
TRBJ2-2,TRBV7-8,TRBD2,-,CASSPPSGGVTGELFF,TGTGCCAGCAGCCCCCCTAGCGGGGGCGTCACCGGGGAGCTGTTTTTT
TRBJ1-1,TRBV10-3,-,-,CAISVHRDGTEAFF,TGTGCCATCAGTGTACACAGGGACGGCACTGAAGCTTTCTTT
TRBJ2-3,TRBV6-1,TRBD2,few,CASRLAGARTDTQYF,TGTGCCAGCAGGTTAGCGGGGGCCCGCACAGATACGCAGTATTTT
TRBJ2-1,TRBV5-1,-,-,CASSLETYNEQFF,TGCGCCAGCAGCTTGGAGACCTACAATGAGCAGTTCTTC
TRBJ2-7,TRBV11-2,-,-,CASSLDVGDEQYF,TGTGCCAGCAGCTTAGATGTAGGGGACGAGCAGTACTTC
TRBJ2-5,TRBV7-2,TRBD2,-,CASSPPGAGGPRGETQYF,TGTGCCAGCAGCCCCCCTGGAGCGGGGGGGCCGCGTGGAGAGACCCAGTACTTC
TRBJ1-2,TRBV7-9,TRBD1,once,CASSSGQGSFNYGYTF,TGTGCCAGCAGCTCAGGACAGGGGAGCTTCAACTATGGCTACACCTTC
TRBJ2-1,TRBV5-4,TRBD2,-,CASSLAKVVAGGLDEQFF,TGTGCCAGCAGCTTGGCGAAAGTGGTAGCGGGGGGTCTCGATGAGCAGTTCTTC
TRBJ1-1,TRBV5-4,TRBD1,-,CASSTWTGGPEAFF,TGTGCCAGCAGCACCTGGACAGGGGGCCCTGAAGCTTTCTTT
TRBJ1-5,TRBV28,-,-,CASSFNADSNQPQHF,TGTGCCAGCAGTTTTAATGCTGATAGCAATCAGCCCCAGCATTTT
TRBJ2-5,TRBV6-5,TRBD1,-,CASSPGGKVADQYF,TGTGCCAGCAGTCCAGGGGGCAAGGTCGCGGACCAGTACTTC
TRBJ2-7,TRBV7-2,-,-,CASSTRTGPYEQYF,TGTGCCAGCAGCACCCGGACGGGCCCCTACGAGCAGTACTTC
TRBJ2-5,TRBV28,TRBD1,-,CASSLLQGAETQYF,TGTGCCAGCAGTTTATTGCAGGGGGCAGAGACCCAGTACTTC
TRBJ2-5,TRBV18,-,once,CASSRLGANEEQYF,TGTGCCAGCTCACGTCTCGGAGCTAACGAGGAGCAGTACTTC
TRBJ1-1,TRBV7-2,-,-,CASSLVSGNTEAFF,TGTGCCAGCAGCTTAGTCTCGGGAAACACTGAAGCTTTCTTT
TRBJ2-5,TRBV5-4,-,-,CASSFKAEQETQYF,TGTGCCAGCAGCTTCAAGGCGGAGCAAGAGACCCAGTACTTC
TRBJ2-3,TRBV4-3,-,few,CASSQDLRVATDTQYF,TGCGCCAGCAGCCAAGATCTCAGGGTGGCCACAGATACGCAGTATTTT
TRBJ2-1,TRBV5-5,-,once,CASSNLQGSSYNEQFF,TGTGCCAGCAGCAATCTTCAGGGATCCTCCTACAATGAGCAGTTCTTC